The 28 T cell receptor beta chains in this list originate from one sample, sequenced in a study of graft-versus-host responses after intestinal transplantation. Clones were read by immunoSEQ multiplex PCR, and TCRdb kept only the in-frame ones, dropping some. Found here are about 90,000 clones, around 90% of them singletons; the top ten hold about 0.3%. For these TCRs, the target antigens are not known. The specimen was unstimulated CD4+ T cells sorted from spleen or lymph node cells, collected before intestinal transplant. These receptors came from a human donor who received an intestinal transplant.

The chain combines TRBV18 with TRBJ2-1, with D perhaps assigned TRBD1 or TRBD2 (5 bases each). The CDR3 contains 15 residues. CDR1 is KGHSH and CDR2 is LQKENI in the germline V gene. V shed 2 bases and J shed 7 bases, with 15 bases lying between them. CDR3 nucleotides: TGTGCCAGCTCACCAAAGTCCCGGGACGGTAATGAGCAGTTCTTC. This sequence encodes CASSPKSRDGNEQFF. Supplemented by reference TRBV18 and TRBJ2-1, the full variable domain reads NAGVMQNPRHLVRRRGQEARLRCSPMKGHSHVYWYRQLPEEGLKFMVYLQKENIIDESGMPKERFSAEFPKEGPSILRIQQVVRGDSAAYFCASSPKSRDGNEQFFGPGTRLTVL.

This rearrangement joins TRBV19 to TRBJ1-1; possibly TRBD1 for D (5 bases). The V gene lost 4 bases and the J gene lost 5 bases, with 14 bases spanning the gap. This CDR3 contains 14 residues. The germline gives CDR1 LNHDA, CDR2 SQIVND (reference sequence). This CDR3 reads CASSTDNRWTEAFF. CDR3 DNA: TGTGCCAGTAGTACGGACAACCGCTGGACTGAAGCTTTCTTT.

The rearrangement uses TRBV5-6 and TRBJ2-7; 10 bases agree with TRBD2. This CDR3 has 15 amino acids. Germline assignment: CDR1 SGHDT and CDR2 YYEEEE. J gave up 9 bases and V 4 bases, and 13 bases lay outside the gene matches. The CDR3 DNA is TGTGCCAGCAGCCTCAAAGGACTAGCGGTGTCTGGGCAGTACTTC. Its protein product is CASSLKGLAVSGQYF.

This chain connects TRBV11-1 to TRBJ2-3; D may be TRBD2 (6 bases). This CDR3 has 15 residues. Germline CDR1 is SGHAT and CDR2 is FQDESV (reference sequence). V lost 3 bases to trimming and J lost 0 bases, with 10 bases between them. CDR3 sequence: CASSLGGTSTDTQYF. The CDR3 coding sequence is TGTGCCAGCAGCTTGGGCGGGACTAGCACAGATACGCAGTATTTT.

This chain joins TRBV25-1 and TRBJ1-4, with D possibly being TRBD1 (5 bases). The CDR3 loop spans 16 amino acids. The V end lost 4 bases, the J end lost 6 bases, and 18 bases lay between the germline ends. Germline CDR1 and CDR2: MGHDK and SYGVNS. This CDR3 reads CASSGGLGRVYEKLFF. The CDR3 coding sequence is TGTGCCAGCAGTGGGGGGTTGGGGCGCGTCTATGAAAAACTGTTTTTT.

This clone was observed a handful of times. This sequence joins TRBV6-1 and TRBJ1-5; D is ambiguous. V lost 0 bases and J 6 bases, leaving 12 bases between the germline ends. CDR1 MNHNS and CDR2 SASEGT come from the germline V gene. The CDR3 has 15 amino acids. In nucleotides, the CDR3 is TGTGCCAGCAGTGAAGCTGGAGGGATCGCTCAGCCCCAGCATTTT. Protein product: CASSEAGGIAQPQHF.

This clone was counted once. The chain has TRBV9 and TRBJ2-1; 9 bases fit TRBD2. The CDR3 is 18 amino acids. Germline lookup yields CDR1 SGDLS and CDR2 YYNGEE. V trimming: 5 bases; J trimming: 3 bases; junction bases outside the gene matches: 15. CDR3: CASRNGNGGRENYNEQFF. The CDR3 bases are TGTGCCAGCAGAAATGGGAATGGCGGGAGGGAAAACTACAATGAGCAGTTCTTC.

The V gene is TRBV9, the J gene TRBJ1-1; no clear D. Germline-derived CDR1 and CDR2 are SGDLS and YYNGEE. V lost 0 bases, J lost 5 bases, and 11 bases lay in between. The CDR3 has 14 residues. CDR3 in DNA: TGTGCCAGCAGCGTAGAGCCCCAAGTGACTGAAGCTTTCTTT. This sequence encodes CASSVEPQVTEAFF.

The DNA for the CDR3 is TGTGCCAGCAGCCCCGAGACCACAGATACGCAGTATTTT. The encoded protein is CASSPETTDTQYF. This chain uses TRBV7-9 with TRBJ2-3; D remains unclear. Germline-derived CDR1 and CDR2 are SEHNR and FQNEAQ (reference sequence). There are 13 residues in the CDR3. The germline V and J ends were trimmed by 5 bases and 2 bases, with 8 bases remaining between them.

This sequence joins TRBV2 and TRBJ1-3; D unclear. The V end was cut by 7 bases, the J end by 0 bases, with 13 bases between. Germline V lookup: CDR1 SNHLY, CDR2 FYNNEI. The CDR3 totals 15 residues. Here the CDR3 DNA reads TGTGCCAGCACCGGCGGGGAGCTCTCTGGAAACACCATATATTTT. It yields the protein CASTGGELSGNTIYF.

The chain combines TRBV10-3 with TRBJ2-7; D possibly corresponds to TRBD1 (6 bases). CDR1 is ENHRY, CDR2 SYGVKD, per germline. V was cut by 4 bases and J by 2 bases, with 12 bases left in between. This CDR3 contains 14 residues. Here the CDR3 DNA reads TGTGCCATCAGTGTATCGGACAGAACCTACGAGCAGTACTTC. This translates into CAISVSDRTYEQYF.

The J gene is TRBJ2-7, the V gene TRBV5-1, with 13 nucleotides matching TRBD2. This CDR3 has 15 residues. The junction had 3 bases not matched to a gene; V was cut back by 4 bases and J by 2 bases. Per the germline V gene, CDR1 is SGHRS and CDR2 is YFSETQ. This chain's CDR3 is CASSPGLAGAYEQYF. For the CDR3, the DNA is TGCGCCAGCAGCCCTGGACTAGCGGGAGCCTACGAGCAGTACTTC.

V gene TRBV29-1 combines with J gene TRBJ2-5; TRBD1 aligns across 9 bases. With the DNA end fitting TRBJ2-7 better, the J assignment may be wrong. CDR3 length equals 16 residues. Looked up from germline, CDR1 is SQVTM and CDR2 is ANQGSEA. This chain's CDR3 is CSVASTTGQGSYEQYF. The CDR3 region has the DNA TGCAGCGTTGCCTCAACTACGGGACAGGGCTCCTACGAGCAGTACTTC.

The CDR3 loop is CASSVVGGSSQREQFF. Written as DNA, the CDR3 is TGTGCCAGCAGCGTAGTGGGCGGGAGCTCTCAGCGTGAGCAGTTCTTC. This chain joins TRBV9 and TRBJ2-1; 7 positions match TRBD2. The junction had 12 bases not matched to a gene; V was cut back by 0 bases and J by 9 bases. Per the germline V gene, CDR1 is SGDLS and CDR2 is YYNGEE. CDR3 length equals 16 residues.

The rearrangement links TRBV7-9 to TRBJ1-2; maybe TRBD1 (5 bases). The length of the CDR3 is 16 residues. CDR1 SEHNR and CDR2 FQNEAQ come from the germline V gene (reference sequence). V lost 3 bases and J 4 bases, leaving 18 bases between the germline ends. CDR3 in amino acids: CASSFIPQSGGYGYTF. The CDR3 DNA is TGTGCCAGCAGCTTCATCCCCCAGTCCGGGGGCTATGGCTACACCTTC. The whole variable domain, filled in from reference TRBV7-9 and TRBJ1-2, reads DTGVSQNPRHKITKRGQNVTFRCDPISEHNRLYWYRQTLGQGPEFLTYFQNEAQLEKSRLLSDRFSAERPKGSFSTLEIQRTEQGDSAMYLCASSFIPQSGGYGYTFGSGTRLTVV.

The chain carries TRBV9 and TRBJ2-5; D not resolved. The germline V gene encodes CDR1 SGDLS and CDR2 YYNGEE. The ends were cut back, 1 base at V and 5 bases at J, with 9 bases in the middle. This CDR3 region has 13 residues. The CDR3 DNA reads TGTGCCAGCAGCGTATGGATCGGGGAGACCCAGTACTTC. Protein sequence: CASSVWIGETQYF.

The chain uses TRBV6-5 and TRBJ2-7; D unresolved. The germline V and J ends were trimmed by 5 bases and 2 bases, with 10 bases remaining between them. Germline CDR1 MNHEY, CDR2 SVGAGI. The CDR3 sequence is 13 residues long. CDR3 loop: CASSEVSPYEQYF. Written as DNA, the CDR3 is TGTGCCAGCAGTGAAGTATCCCCCTACGAGCAGTACTTC.

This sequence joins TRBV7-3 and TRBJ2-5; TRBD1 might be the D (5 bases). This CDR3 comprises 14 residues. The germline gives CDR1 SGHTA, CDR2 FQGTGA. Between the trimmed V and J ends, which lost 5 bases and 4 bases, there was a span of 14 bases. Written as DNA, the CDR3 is TGTGCCAGCAGCCCTGGACACCTCGGAGAGACCCAGTACTTC. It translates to CASSPGHLGETQYF.

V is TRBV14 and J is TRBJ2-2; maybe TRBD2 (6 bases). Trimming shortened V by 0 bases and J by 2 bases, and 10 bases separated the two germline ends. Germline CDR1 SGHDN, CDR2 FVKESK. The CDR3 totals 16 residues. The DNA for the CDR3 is TGTGCCAGCAGCCAAGAGCTCGGGAGCAACACCGGGGAGCTGTTTTTT. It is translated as CASSQELGSNTGELFF. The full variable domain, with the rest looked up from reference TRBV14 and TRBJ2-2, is EAGVTQFPSHSVIEKGQTVTLRCDPISGHDNLYWYRRVMGKEIKFLLHFVKESKQDESGMPNNRFLAERTGGTYSTLKVQPAELEDSGVYFCASSQELGSNTGELFFGEGSRLTVL.

This CDR3 is CASSPRGSDTDTQYF. CDR3 nucleotides: TGTGCCAGCAGTCCTCGCGGAAGCGACACAGATACGCAGTATTTT. This sequence joins TRBV27 and TRBJ2-3; D uncertain. The CDR3 spans 15 residues. V dropped 5 bases and J dropped 2 bases, with 14 bases sitting between them. Per the germline V gene, CDR1 is MNHEY and CDR2 is SMNVEV (reference sequence).

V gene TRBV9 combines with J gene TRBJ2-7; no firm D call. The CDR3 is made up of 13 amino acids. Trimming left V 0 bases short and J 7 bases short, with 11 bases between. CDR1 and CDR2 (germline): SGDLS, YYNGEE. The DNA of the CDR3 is TGTGCCAGCAGCGTAGCCCACTTTGGGGAGCAGTACTTC. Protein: CASSVAHFGEQYF.

CDR3 nucleotide sequence: TGCAGCGTAGACCCTGGGACAGGCATCCAAGAGACCCAGTACTTC. This encodes CSVDPGTGIQETQYF. The chain is built from TRBV29-1 and TRBJ2-5; 8 nucleotides line up with TRBD1. This CDR3 contains 15 residues. Germline CDR1 and CDR2: SQVTM and ANQGSEA. V was pared by 6 bases and J by 1 base, with 10 bases of the junction left unmatched.

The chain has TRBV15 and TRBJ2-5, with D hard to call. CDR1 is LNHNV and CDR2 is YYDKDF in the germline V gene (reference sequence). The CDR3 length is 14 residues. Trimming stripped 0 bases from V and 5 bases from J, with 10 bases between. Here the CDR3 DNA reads TGTGCCACCAGCAGAGATCCCGGCTTGGAGACCCAGTACTTC. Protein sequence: CATSRDPGLETQYF.

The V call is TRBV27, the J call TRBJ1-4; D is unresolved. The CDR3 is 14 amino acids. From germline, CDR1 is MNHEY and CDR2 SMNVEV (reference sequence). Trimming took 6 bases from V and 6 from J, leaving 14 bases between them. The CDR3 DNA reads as TGTGCCAGCAGCCCGACTCGGGTGGATGAAAAACTGTTTTTT. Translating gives CASSPTRVDEKLFF.

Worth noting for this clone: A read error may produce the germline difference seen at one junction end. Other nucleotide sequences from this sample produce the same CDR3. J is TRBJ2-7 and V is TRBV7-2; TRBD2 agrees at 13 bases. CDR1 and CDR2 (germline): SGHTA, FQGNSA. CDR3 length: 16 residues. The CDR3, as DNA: TGTGCCAGCAGCTTAGTTGTGACTAGCGGGAGGCTCGAGCAGTACTTT. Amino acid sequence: CASSLVVTSGRLEQYF.

This CDR3 is CASSLSPEGSGYTF. The CDR3 DNA is TGTGCCAGCAGCTTATCTCCCGAAGGGTCTGGCTACACCTTC. The chain uses TRBV7-3 and TRBJ1-2, with D unresolved. Germline loops: CDR1 SGHTA, CDR2 FQGTGA. Trimming removed 2 bases at V and 7 bases at J, with 14 bases between. The CDR3 covers 14 residues.

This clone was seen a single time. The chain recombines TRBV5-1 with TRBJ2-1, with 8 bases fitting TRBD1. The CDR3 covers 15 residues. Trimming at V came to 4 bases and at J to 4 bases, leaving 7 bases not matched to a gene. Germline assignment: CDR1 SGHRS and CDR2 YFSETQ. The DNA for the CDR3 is TGCGCCAGCAGCGCAGGGGGCTACGGGTACAATGAGCAGTTCTTC. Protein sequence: CASSAGGYGYNEQFF.

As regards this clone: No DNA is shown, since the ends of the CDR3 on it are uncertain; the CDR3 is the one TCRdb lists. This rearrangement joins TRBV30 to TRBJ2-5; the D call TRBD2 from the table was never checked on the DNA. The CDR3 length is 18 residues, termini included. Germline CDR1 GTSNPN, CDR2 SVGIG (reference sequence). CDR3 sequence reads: CAWSVVGRGTTRLYERYF.